This TCR beta chain was documented in a study of regulatory T cells in long-lasting Graves disease. Across the whole study: Positivity for TSH receptor antibodies plus over 5 years of antithyroid drugs meant persistent Graves' disease. General study points: Persistent disease preferred TRBV28, TRBJ1-2 and TRBJ2-5.

A few counts support this clonotype. What it binds is not known. This may arise from a read error, as a much more abundant clone is one base away. The CDR3 totals 16 residues. The V end lost 2 bases, the J end lost 10 bases, and 23 bases lay between the germline ends. Germline V gene data show CDR1 as SGHAT and CDR2 as FQNNGV. CDR3-region Arm-PCR and iRepertoire HTBI primers produced the TCR beta libraries. TCRdb re-analysed the multiplex PCR reads in MiXCR, keeping a single row per CDR3 protein. The sample lists about 460,000 distinct CDR3 sequences, 20% to 25% occurring once. Documented time point: persistent/refractory GD, antithyroid drugs over 5 years with positive TRAb. The TCR library was made from RNA that had been extracted from PBMCs in TRIzol. The EDTA tubes were filled with 8 to 9.5 milliliters of drawn peripheral blood.

The receptor was derived from a female donor with Graves disease. This specimen was peripheral blood mononuclear cells (PBMCs), taken when the disease was refractory, from a patient treated with antithyroid drugs. This chain links TRBV11-2 with TRBJ1-2, with a possible D match to TRBD1 (6 bases). The CDR3 DNA is TGTGCCAGCAGCTTAAAGGATCCAGGGGAGATACATGACTACACCTTC. It translates to CASSLKDPGEIHDYTF. The entire variable domain, with the rest obtained from reference TRBV11-2 and TRBJ1-2, is as follows: EAGVAQSPRYKIIEKRQSVAFWCNPISGHATLYWYQQILGQGPKLLIQFQNNGVVDDSQLPKDRFSAERLKGVDSTLKIQPAKLEDSAVYLCASSLKDPGEIHDYTFGSGTRLTVV.